This T cell receptor beta chain originates from a study of blood T cell repertoires in COVID-19. Study as a whole: Specimens from acute and convalescent COVID-19 originated in the United States, Italy and Spain. PBMCs, B-cell-depleted T cells, or T cells were the source of the cDNA or gDNA that made up the material.

The CDR3 has 15 residues. Germline CDR1 LNHNV, CDR2 YYDKDF (reference sequence). The V end lost 5 bases, the J end lost 0 bases, and 13 bases lay between the germline ends. Per the original data handling: The authors estimated nucleated cell counts from reference gene primer amplification. The repertoire was sequenced with immunoSEQ multiplex PCR; TCRdb's copy has only in-frame clones and lacks some. For V, J and clone size, that table is used; D and trimming come from the DNA. The sample carries roughly 570,000 clones, 85% to 90% recorded once. The Seattle site enrolled patients during active infection and followed them longitudinally.

The sequence came from a woman aged 45-65 years with COVID-19, enrolled during active disease. V usage is TRBV15 and J usage is TRBJ1-2, with D unresolved. The sequenced sample was peripheral blood. CDR3 sequence: CATSEDTLANYGYTF. The CDR3 nucleotides read TGTGCCACCAGCGAAGACACTTTGGCTAACTATGGCTACACCTTC.